This entry concerns a single TCR beta chain. The method was immunoSEQ multiplex PCR; TCRdb's version includes in-frame clones alone and lacks a portion of them. Among 2,100,000 or so clones, 95% were seen once, and the ten largest hold 0.1% to 0.15%. This specimen belongs to a study of shared clonotypes between healthy human individuals. Sequences were obtained from naive CD4+ T cells sorted from blood. Stated subset: CD45RA+ positively selected. The sequence came from a man aged 18 to 29 in good health.

The CDR3 is CASITGTYSTEAFF. The DNA for the CDR3 is TGTGCCAGCATAACCGGGACATATAGCACTGAAGCTTTCTTT. The V call is TRBV6-1, the J call TRBJ1-1, with a possible D match to TRBD1 (6 bases). The V and J ends lost 7 bases and 4 bases respectively, with 16 bases between them. Germline CDR1 and CDR2: MNHNS and SASEGT. This CDR3 contains 14 residues.